Shown below are 29 T cell receptor beta chains from a single sample sequenced in a study of cytomegalovirus exposure and HLA in healthy donors. A multiplex PCR was run with 60 Vbeta primers and 13 Jbeta primers. The repertoire was sequenced with immunoSEQ multiplex PCR; TCRdb's copy has only in-frame clones and lacks some. Of 150,000 to 180,000 clones in the sample, more than 75% are singletons; the top ten hold around 13%. The material sequenced was PBMCs. The origin of the receptors is a man aged 30 to 45 in good health and CMV-seropositive.

The chain has TRBV28 and TRBJ2-1; no firm D call. The CDR3 is 15 amino acids. The V end lost 6 bases, the J end lost 0 bases, and 12 bases lay between the germline ends. Germline V gene lookup returns CDR1 MDHEN and CDR2 SYDVKM. The chain's CDR3 is CASSPIGSSYNEQFF. The DNA for the CDR3 is TGTGCCAGCAGCCCTATCGGGTCCTCCTACAATGAGCAGTTCTTC.

This sequence joins TRBV7-3 and TRBJ2-2; maybe TRBD2 (6 bases). Germline assignment: CDR1 SGHTA and CDR2 FQGTGA. The CDR3 extends over 14 amino acids. Trimming took off 0 bases at V and 5 bases at J, with 7 bases between the two ends. The CDR3 bases are TGTGCCAGCAGCTTAACGACTAGGACCGGGGAGCTGTTTTTT. Protein sequence: CASSLTTRTGELFF. Complete variable domain (other parts from reference TRBV7-3 and TRBJ2-2): GAGVSQTPSNKVTEKGKYVELRCDPISGHTALYWYRQSLGQGPEFLIYFQGTGAADDSGLPNDRFFAVRPEGSVSTLKIQRTERGDSAVYLCASSLTTRTGELFFGEGSRLTVL.

This sequence joins TRBV30 and TRBJ1-1; weak D call: TRBD1 (5 bases). Germline values: CDR1 GTSNPN, CDR2 SVGIG (reference sequence). The CDR3 runs to 12 residues. Trimming took 0 bases from V and 7 from J, leaving 9 bases between them. The CDR3 here is CAWSVGVLEAFF. In DNA form, the CDR3 reads TGTGCCTGGAGTGTAGGGGTACTTGAAGCTTTCTTT. Using reference TRBV30 and TRBJ1-1 for the parts outside the CDR3, the full variable domain is SQTIHQWPATLVQPVGSPLSLECTVEGTSNPNLYWYRQAAGRGLQLLFYSVGIGQISSEVPQNLSASRPQDRQFILSSKKLLLSDSGFYLCAWSVGVLEAFFGQGTRLTVV.

V gene TRBV14 combines with J gene TRBJ1-1, with a weak D call TRBD1 (5 bases). The CDR3 consists of 14 residues. V was clipped by 0 bases and J by 5 bases, with 10 bases between them. Germline lookup yields CDR1 SGHDN and CDR2 FVKESK. The CDR3 region has the DNA TGTGCCAGCAGCCAAGATGAGGGGAGGACTGAAGCTTTCTTT. Protein product: CASSQDEGRTEAFF.

V gene TRBV18 combines with J gene TRBJ2-1; the match to TRBD1 covers 7 bases. Looked up from germline, CDR1 is KGHSH and CDR2 is LQKENI. Trimming removed 3 bases from V and 3 bases from J; junction bases left unmatched: 5. The CDR3 totals 15 residues. CDR3 nucleotide sequence: TGTGCCAGCTCACCCCAGGGGGTTGACTACAATGAGCAGTTCTTC. Protein sequence: CASSPQGVDYNEQFF.

This clone was recorded only once. The V and J genes are TRBV29-1 and TRBJ2-5; 13 bases match TRBD2. V dropped 2 bases and J dropped 5; count of bases not matched to a gene: 5. The CDR3 length is 15 residues. Germline V gives CDR1 SQVTM, CDR2 ANQGSEA. This CDR3 is CSVEPRGLAGETQYF. Written as DNA, the CDR3 is TGCAGCGTTGAACCCAGGGGACTAGCGGGGGAGACCCAGTACTTC.

This clone was observed once. The J gene is TRBJ2-7, the V gene TRBV11-2; 11 nucleotides line up with TRBD1. Germline loops: CDR1 SGHAT, CDR2 FQNNGV. V gave up 5 bases and J gave up 6 bases; unmatched junction bases: 9. This CDR3 is 15 amino acids long. CDR3: CASSPQRTGGREQYF. The CDR3 DNA reads TGTGCCAGCAGCCCCCAACGGACAGGGGGCCGCGAGCAGTACTTC.

This clone was observed once. The V and J genes are TRBV28 and TRBJ1-2, with D unclear. The CDR3 is 12 residues long. From germline, CDR1 is MDHEN and CDR2 SYDVKM. CDR3 nucleotide sequence: TGTGTCACGATCCAGGCTAACTATGGCTACACCTTC. It is translated as CVTIQANYGYTF.

The J gene is TRBJ2-5, the V gene TRBV11-1; 14 bases fit TRBD2. V shed 2 bases, J shed 2 bases, and the junction held 4 bases outside the gene matches. CDR3 length equals 17 residues. Germline V gives CDR1 SGHAT, CDR2 FQDESV (reference sequence). DNA for the CDR3: TGTGCCAGCAGCTTATTGGGGACTAGCGGGAGACAAGAGACCCAGTACTTC. This sequence encodes CASSLLGTSGRQETQYF.

V is TRBV27 and J is TRBJ2-7; 12 bases line up with TRBD2. This CDR3 comprises 16 residues. J was trimmed by 6 bases and V by 5 bases; bases with no gene match: 11. Germline lookup yields CDR1 MNHEY and CDR2 SMNVEV (reference sequence). The CDR3 region is CASSANLAGGRGEQYF. The CDR3 DNA sequence: TGTGCCAGCAGTGCAAATCTAGCGGGAGGGCGGGGCGAGCAGTACTTC.

The J gene is TRBJ1-5, the V gene TRBV28; perhaps TRBD1 as D (6 bases). Trimming took off 2 bases at V and 6 bases at J, with 20 bases between the two ends. Germline V gene sequence: CDR1 MDHEN, CDR2 SYDVKM. The CDR3 totals 17 residues. The DNA for the CDR3 is TGTGCCAGCAGTTTAGGCCAGGGGCGCCTCGAAGGTCAGCCCCAGCATTTT. It is translated as CASSLGQGRLEGQPQHF.

The V call is TRBV10-3, the J call TRBJ2-7; TRBD1 agrees at 7 bases. The CDR3 contains 15 residues. After removal of 5 bases from V and 0 bases from J, the junction contained 7 bases not matched to a gene. From germline, CDR1 is ENHRY and CDR2 SYGVKD. The CDR3 DNA reads TGTGCCATCAGTTCGCTGGGGACAGACTCCTACGAGCAGTACTTC. This translates into CAISSLGTDSYEQYF.

This clone occurred a few times. This chain uses TRBV27 with TRBJ2-5; D not certain. The last part of the DNA fits TRBJ2-7 better; the J call may be wrong. This CDR3 is built from 14 residues. Per germline, CDR1 MNHEY and CDR2 SMNVEV (reference sequence). DNA for the CDR3: TGTGCCAGCAGTTTATCAGCAAGCTCCTACGAGCAGTACTTC. It encodes CASSLSASSYEQYF.

The chain employs TRBV4-2 and TRBJ2-4; 12 bases line up with TRBD2. The length of the CDR3 is 19 residues. Germline values: CDR1 LGHNA, CDR2 YNFKEQ. With 1 base clipped from V and 5 bases from J, the junction kept 12 bases outside the gene matches. CDR3 bases: TGTGCCAGCAGCCAAGGGGTAGCTAGCGGGAGGGAGAAGGAAAACATTCAGTACTTC. As protein: CASSQGVASGREKENIQYF.

The chain employs TRBV5-4 and TRBJ2-5; D is perhaps TRBD2 (6 bases). CDR3 length equals 14 residues. Germline CDR1 reads SGHNT; CDR2 reads YYREEE (reference sequence). Between the trimmed V and J ends, which lost 4 bases and 5 bases, there was a span of 15 bases. In DNA, the CDR3 is TGTGCCAGCAGCCCCGGCGGGGCCGGGGAGACCCAGTACTTC. Amino acids: CASSPGGAGETQYF.

The chain uses TRBV7-8 and TRBJ2-1; TRBD2 aligns across 14 bases. Trimming cost V 4 bases and J 10 bases; bases outside gene matches: 12. Germline values: CDR1 SGHVS, CDR2 FQNEAQ. This CDR3 has 17 residues. The CDR3 spells CASSSTRLAGGGREQFF. The CDR3 DNA sequence: TGTGCCAGCAGCTCCACCCGACTAGCGGGAGGGGGTAGGGAGCAGTTCTTC.

This clone occurred once. J is TRBJ1-3 and V is TRBV12-5, with TRBD1 matching 11 bases. The CDR3 contains 18 residues. Germline assignment: CDR1 LGHNT and CDR2 FRNRAP. J was trimmed by 4 bases and V by 0 bases; bases with no gene match: 8. DNA of the CDR3: TGTGCTAGTGGTTTGGTCCCCCCGGGACAGGGGGGAGGAAACACCATATATTTT. Translation gives CASGLVPPGQGGGNTIYF.

The V call is TRBV7-2, the J call TRBJ1-5, with D maybe TRBD1 (5 bases). Between the trimmed V and J ends, which lost 5 bases and 7 bases, there was a span of 18 bases. This CDR3 comprises 15 residues. The V gene's germline CDR1 is SGHTA and CDR2 FQGNSA. Here the CDR3 reads CASSLLVGEGQPQHF. As DNA, the CDR3 is TGTGCCAGCAGCCTACTCGTAGGGGAGGGGCAGCCCCAGCATTTT.

This clone has a single count. This chain connects TRBV6-6 to TRBJ2-3; D call uncertain. The CDR3 is 13 residues long. CDR1 MNHNY and CDR2 SVGAGI come from the germline V gene (reference sequence). V gave up 0 bases and J gave up 4 bases, with 5 bases separating them. DNA of the CDR3: TGTGCCAGCAGTTACTCGCAGTCAGATACGCAGTATTTT. Translating it yields CASSYSQSDTQYF.

In its sample, this clone was seen many times. The chain joins TRBV10-3 to TRBJ2-1; D perhaps matches TRBD2 (6 bases). The CDR3 is 14 residues long. CDR1 ENHRY and CDR2 SYGVKD come from the germline V gene. The ends were cut back, 3 bases at V and 5 bases at J, with 11 bases in the middle. In DNA, the CDR3 is TGTGCCATCAGTGACGACCGGGAGAACAATGAGCAGTTCTTC. Protein product: CAISDDRENNEQFF.

The chain combines TRBV6-6 with TRBJ2-3, with D possibly being TRBD2 (6 bases). Germline-derived CDR1 and CDR2 are MNHNY and SVGAGI (reference sequence). The CDR3 contains 15 residues. V was pared by 6 bases and J by 4 bases, with 17 bases between. The CDR3 here is CASSRRGGSADTQYF. CDR3 DNA sequence: TGTGCCAGCAGCCGCCGCGGAGGGTCGGCAGATACGCAGTATTTT.

The chain carries TRBV19 and TRBJ1-5, with 7 bases lining up with TRBD1. V trimming: 9 bases; J trimming: 4 bases; junction bases outside the gene matches: 12. Germline CDR1 is LNHDA and CDR2 is SQIVND (reference sequence). The CDR3 runs 15 residues. The CDR3 here is CASDPGGPTNQPQHF. CDR3 coding DNA: TGTGCCAGCGACCCAGGGGGTCCCACTAATCAGCCCCAGCATTTT.

CDR3 bases: TGTGCCAGCAGCCACGAGGGACTAGCCACCTACGAGCAGTACTTC. Protein sequence: CASSHEGLATYEQYF. The chain joins TRBV5-5 to TRBJ2-7, with 9 bases fitting TRBD2. Trimming took 4 bases from V and 2 from J; bases not matched to a gene: 7. The CDR3 totals 15 residues. The germline CDR1 and CDR2 sequences are SGHKS and YYEKEE (reference sequence).

The V gene is TRBV5-6, the J gene TRBJ2-2; 8 bases agree with TRBD2. The CDR3 is 18 residues long. V lost 3 bases, J lost 1 base, and 11 bases stayed unmatched. Germline CDR1 SGHDT, CDR2 YYEEEE. CDR3 region: CASSSRYIAGRNTGELFF. The CDR3 DNA sequence: TGTGCCAGCAGCTCACGATACATAGCGGGACGGAACACCGGGGAGCTGTTTTTT.

In DNA form, the CDR3 reads TGTGCCAGTAGTGGCCAGGGGGCTAGCACAGATACGCAGTATTTT. It translates to CASSGQGASTDTQYF. The V gene is TRBV19, the J gene TRBJ2-3, with 8 bases that match TRBD1. The CDR3 is made up of 15 amino acids. Germline V gene data show CDR1 as LNHDA and CDR2 as SQIVND (reference sequence). The V segment lost 5 bases and the J segment 0 bases; nucleotides outside the gene matches: 4.

The CDR3 DNA is TGTGCCAGCAGGAGTACAGGGAACGAGCAGTACTTC. Translating it yields CASRSTGNEQYF. The V gene is TRBV6-6, the J gene TRBJ2-7; perhaps TRBD1 as D (6 bases). The CDR3 is 12 residues long. Germline lookup yields CDR1 MNHNY and CDR2 SVGAGI (reference sequence). The V gene lost 6 bases and the J gene lost 5 bases, with 11 bases spanning the gap.

The chain employs TRBV4-1 and TRBJ2-3, with 9 nucleotides matching TRBD2. The CDR3 runs 18 residues. V dropped 1 base and J dropped 0; count of bases not matched to a gene: 8. The germline gives CDR1 MGHRA, CDR2 YSYEKL. The CDR3 here is CASSQVLASGASTDTQYF. As DNA, the CDR3 is TGCGCCAGCAGCCAAGTGTTGGCTAGCGGGGCTAGCACAGATACGCAGTATTTT.

This clone was seen a handful of times. The chain is built from TRBV27 and TRBJ2-3; 8 bases are a match to TRBD1. V lost 5 bases to trimming and J lost 4 bases; unmatched junction nucleotides: 11. In germline, CDR1 is MNHEY, CDR2 SMNVEV (reference sequence). The CDR3 runs 16 residues. CDR3 DNA sequence: TGTGCCAGCAGTCCGAACCCCAGGGGGCGCGCAGATACGCAGTATTTT. The encoded protein is CASSPNPRGRADTQYF.

The chain has TRBV6-6 and TRBJ1-3; D is unclear. V lost 8 bases to trimming and J lost 2 bases, with 19 bases between them. The CDR3 has 16 residues. Per germline, CDR1 MNHNY and CDR2 SVGAGI (reference sequence). CDR3 in DNA: TGTGCCAGCGGAAGGCGGGGTACGTTCGCTGGAAACACCATATATTTT. Amino acid sequence: CASGRRGTFAGNTIYF.